This entry lists 5 T cell receptor beta chains sequenced from one sample in a study of molecular identifiers for immune sequencing clone quantification. TCRdb ran MiXCR on the PCR reads and lists one entry per CDR3 protein. The data contain about 500,000 distinct CDR3 sequences, less than 30% of them seen just once; the ten biggest clones take up around 0.8%. The sequenced material came from naive CD8+ T cells from blood, with Jurkat cell RNA spiked in. The subset was: FACS-sorted CD8+CD4-CCR7+CD45RA+ naive T cells. These receptors all stem from a human donor in good health. Some libraries in this study had Jurkat cell RNA spiked in.

This clonotype was observed at least ten times. The genes are TRBV7-9 and TRBJ2-3; D is uncertain. The CDR3 consists of 17 residues. Germline loops: CDR1 SEHNR, CDR2 FQNEAQ (reference sequence). The V end lost 4 bases, the J end lost 3 bases, and 20 bases lay between the germline ends. Here the CDR3 reads CASSSTEARSRTDTQYF. CDR3 nucleotide sequence: TGTGCCAGCAGCTCCACCGAAGCGAGGTCTCGTACAGATACGCAGTATTTT.

V and J are TRBV29-1 and TRBJ2-4; D unresolved. The CDR3 sequence is 11 residues long. V lost 0 bases and J 12 bases, leaving 9 bases between the germline ends. Germline CDR1 is SQVTM and CDR2 is ANQGSEA. The CDR3 here is CSVEDQWSQYF. CDR3 coding DNA: TGCAGCGTTGAAGATCAGTGGAGTCAGTACTTC. Complete variable domain (other parts from reference TRBV29-1 and TRBJ2-4): SAVISQKPSRDICQRGTSLTIQCQVDSQVTMMFWYRQQPGQSLTLIATANQGSEATYESGFVIDKFPISRPNLTFSTLTVSNMSPEDSSIYLCSVEDQWSQYFGAGTRLSVL.

The chain recombines TRBV7-3 with TRBJ2-3, with a possible D match to TRBD1 (6 bases). The length of the CDR3 is 18 residues. V was cut by 2 bases and J by 0 bases, with 18 bases left in between. Per the germline V gene, CDR1 is SGHTA and CDR2 is FQGTGA. CDR3 sequence (DNA): TGTGCCAGCAGCTTAGGCTCATTGTGGCAGGGGAGCACAGATACGCAGTATTTT. Translating gives CASSLGSLWQGSTDTQYF.

In its sample, this clonotype was seen a few times. The chain has TRBV12-5 and TRBJ2-5; D may match TRBD1 or TRBD2 (5 bases each). The germline V gene has CDR1 LGHNT and CDR2 FRNRAP. CDR3 size: 18 residues. Deletions cut 6 bases from V and 1 base from J, with 24 bases between. CDR3 amino acids: CASGLPESPRGVQETQYF. The CDR3 region has the DNA TGTGCTAGTGGGTTACCAGAGAGTCCCCGAGGGGTCCAAGAGACCCAGTACTTC.

This clonotype has only a few counts. This sequence joins TRBV30 and TRBJ2-3; 8 nucleotides align to TRBD2. Germline V gives CDR1 GTSNPN, CDR2 SVGIG (reference sequence). With 5 bases clipped from V and 2 bases from J, the junction kept 3 bases outside the gene matches. The CDR3 consists of 13 residues. The chain's CDR3 is CAWSGGDTDTQYF. CDR3 in DNA: TGTGCCTGGTCCGGGGGGGACACAGATACGCAGTATTTT.